Below, 25 T cell receptor beta chains from the same sample are listed, as sequenced in a study of cytotoxic CD8 clonotypes in ibrutinib-treated CLL. Produced via immunoSEQ multiplex PCR; TCRdb's table is partial and in-frame only. The table lists over 200,000 clones, around 70% of them singletons. This specimen was PBMCs, taken after 12 months of ibrutinib treatment. The origin of the receptors is a human donor with chronic lymphocytic leukemia.

This clone was found a few times. CDR3 DNA sequence: TGCGCCAGCAGCCAAGGGGGGATAGGCATGAACTGGGAGCTGTTTTTT. It codes for CASSQGGIGMNWELFF. The chain carries TRBV4-3 and TRBJ2-2; D could derive from TRBD1 or TRBD2 (5 bases each). The CDR3 is made up of 16 amino acids. Germline loops: CDR1 LGHNA, CDR2 YSLEER. The ends were cut back, 1 base at V and 9 bases at J, with 18 bases in the middle.

This clone showed up just once. This sequence joins TRBV19 and TRBJ2-7; no clear D gene. Germline values: CDR1 LNHDA, CDR2 SQIVND (reference sequence). Between the trimmed V and J ends, which lost 0 bases and 3 bases, there was a span of 6 bases. This CDR3 is built from 13 residues. The CDR3 nucleotides read TGTGCCAGTAGTATAGACCGAAGCTACGAGCAGTACTTC. It encodes CASSIDRSYEQYF.

The chain has TRBV15 and TRBJ2-4; 7 nucleotides match TRBD1. From germline, CDR1 is LNHNV and CDR2 YYDKDF (reference sequence). This CDR3 contains 13 residues. The V and J ends lost 1 base and 7 bases, in that order; junction bases with no gene match: 1. The CDR3 region is CATSRGDSNIQYF. The DNA for the CDR3 is TGTGCCACCAGCAGAGGGGACAGCAACATTCAGTACTTC.

The chain carries TRBV4-2 and TRBJ2-3; either TRBD1 or TRBD2 may supply D (6 bases each). Trimming pared 0 bases from V and 4 bases from J, leaving 14 bases between. The CDR3 runs to 16 residues. Germline-derived CDR1 and CDR2 are LGHNA and YNFKEQ. CDR3 coding DNA: TGTGCCAGCAGCCAAGAGGGGGGCGCCAAGGCAGATACGCAGTATTTT. Encoded protein: CASSQEGGAKADTQYF.

The chain combines TRBV27 with TRBJ2-2, with D uncertain. CDR3 length equals 15 residues. Deletions cut 6 bases from V and 4 bases from J, with 15 bases between. CDR1 and CDR2 from the germline V gene are MNHEY and SMNVEV (reference sequence). The CDR3 DNA follows: TGTGCCAGCAGCTTTAATGGCTGGGGCACCGGGGAGCTGTTTTTT. This encodes CASSFNGWGTGELFF.

The chain has TRBV28 and TRBJ1-2, with no clear D. This CDR3 is built from 15 residues. Germline loops: CDR1 MDHEN, CDR2 SYDVKM. V was shortened by 6 bases and J by 0 bases, with 14 bases between the two germline ends. The CDR3 DNA sequence: TGTGCCAGCAGGGTCGTAGGGCCAACTAACTATGGCTACACCTTC. It translates to CASRVVGPTNYGYTF.

The chain uses TRBV5-1 and TRBJ2-2; 8 bases map to TRBD2. Trimming at V came to 4 bases and at J to 2 bases, leaving 7 bases not matched to a gene. CDR3 length: 16 amino acids. Germline V gene sequence: CDR1 SGHRS, CDR2 YFSETQ. The CDR3 here is CASSPPLAGNTGELFF. DNA for the CDR3: TGCGCCAGCAGCCCACCCTTAGCGGGAAACACCGGGGAGCTGTTTTTT.

The rearrangement joins TRBV5-1 to TRBJ1-2; no clear D gene. Germline CDR1 reads SGHRS; CDR2 reads YFSETQ. The CDR3 is 13 amino acids. With 3 bases removed from V and 7 bases from J, the gap between germline ends came to 13 bases. This CDR3 is CASSSQPIRGYTF. The CDR3 DNA reads as TGCGCCAGCAGCTCCCAGCCTATCCGTGGCTACACCTTC.

V is TRBV28 and J is TRBJ2-7; 12 bases agree with TRBD2. J gave up 9 bases and V 6 bases, and 9 bases lay outside the gene matches. Germline V gene sequence: CDR1 MDHEN, CDR2 SYDVKM. The CDR3 loop spans 14 amino acids. CDR3 protein: CASRQLAGGIWQYF. In nucleotides, the CDR3 is TGTGCCAGCAGGCAACTAGCGGGAGGAATCTGGCAGTACTTC.

CDR3 DNA sequence: TGTGCCTGGAGTAGTTCCGACCTAATCAACGAGCAGTACTTC. Translation: CAWSSSDLINEQYF. The chain joins TRBV30 to TRBJ2-7; D is ambiguous. Trimming took off 2 bases at V and 5 bases at J, with 16 bases between the two ends. CDR1 and CDR2 (germline): GTSNPN, SVGIG (reference sequence). The CDR3 has 14 residues.

This chain connects TRBV6-6 to TRBJ1-5; D is uncertain. This CDR3 is built from 16 residues. CDR1 and CDR2 from the germline V gene are MNHNY and SVGAGI (reference sequence). Trimming removed 2 bases from V and 0 bases from J, with 11 bases in between. In DNA form, the CDR3 reads TGTGCCAGCAGTTACGGAAGCCGAAATAGCAATCAGCCCCAGCATTTT. It specifies CASSYGSRNSNQPQHF.

The chain couples TRBV5-4 to TRBJ2-5; D perhaps matches TRBD2 (5 bases). Germline CDR1 reads SGHNT; CDR2 reads YYREEE (reference sequence). This CDR3 comprises 13 residues. Trimming took 2 bases from V and 5 from J, leaving 10 bases between them. The CDR3 nucleotides are TGTGCCAGCAGCTTCCCGCGGGCCGAGACCCAGTACTTC. Translating it yields CASSFPRAETQYF.

The rearrangement uses TRBV30 and TRBJ1-5, with no clear D. The germline V gene has CDR1 GTSNPN and CDR2 SVGIG (reference sequence). V shed 3 bases and J shed 6 bases, with 12 bases lying between them. The CDR3 loop spans 13 amino acids. The CDR3 DNA is TGTGCCTGGAGCGCCGCTGTGAGTCAGCCCCAGCATTTT. It translates to CAWSAAVSQPQHF.

The chain employs TRBV18 and TRBJ1-1; TRBD1 is a possible D gene (6 bases). Germline lookup yields CDR1 KGHSH and CDR2 LQKENI. CDR3 length: 12 residues. Trimming shortened V by 0 bases and J by 10 bases, and 9 bases separated the two germline ends. The CDR3 reads CASSPPQGSAFF. The CDR3 nucleotides are TGTGCCAGCTCACCACCACAGGGTTCAGCTTTCTTT.

This sequence joins TRBV5-1 and TRBJ1-6; D call uncertain. V was cut by 2 bases and J by 8 bases, with 11 bases left in between. From germline, CDR1 is SGHRS and CDR2 YFSETQ. The CDR3 runs 14 residues. CDR3 sequence reads: CASSFRTSDSPLHF. In nucleotides, the CDR3 is TGCGCCAGCAGCTTCCGTACGTCGGATTCACCCCTCCACTTT.

This clone was detected only once. This chain joins TRBV7-9 and TRBJ1-3; no clear D. This CDR3 spans 18 amino acids. The germline CDR1 and CDR2 sequences are SEHNR and FQNEAQ (reference sequence). V was trimmed by 1 base and J by 0 bases, leaving 16 bases between them. The CDR3 region has the DNA TGTGCCAGCAGCTTAGAGAGTGGGGTCGTGGACTCTGGAAACACCATATATTTT. Its translation: CASSLESGVVDSGNTIYF.

The chain uses TRBV4-3 and TRBJ2-3; D unresolved. This CDR3 contains 15 residues. Trimming shortened V by 0 bases and J by 2 bases, and 9 bases separated the two germline ends. Per the germline V gene, CDR1 is LGHNA and CDR2 is YSLEER. CDR3 sequence (DNA): TGCGCCAGCAGCCAAGAAACGTATCACACAGATACGCAGTATTTT. Translated: CASSQETYHTDTQYF.

The chain recombines TRBV30 with TRBJ2-3, with 10 positions matching TRBD2. Losses at the gene ends were 3 bases for V and 6 bases for J; bases not matched to a gene: 12. The germline CDR1 and CDR2 sequences are GTSNPN and SVGIG (reference sequence). CDR3 length: 16 residues. DNA of the CDR3: TGTGCCTGGAGCCACGGAAAAAGCGGGGGGGCGGATACGCAGTATTTT. Translated, it gives CAWSHGKSGGADTQYF.

This chain joins TRBV30 and TRBJ1-1; D unclear. Trimming pared 3 bases from V and 1 base from J, leaving 9 bases between. Per the germline V gene, CDR1 is GTSNPN and CDR2 is SVGIG (reference sequence). The CDR3 runs to 13 residues. CDR3 bases: TGTGCCTGGAGATTACAACAGAACACTGAAGCTTTCTTT. It codes for CAWRLQQNTEAFF.

The chain has TRBV30 and TRBJ1-1, with a weak D call TRBD1 (5 bases). Per the germline V gene, CDR1 is GTSNPN and CDR2 is SVGIG (reference sequence). There are 16 residues in the CDR3. Trimming left V 0 bases short and J 0 bases short, with 14 bases between. Here the CDR3 DNA reads TGTGCCTGGAGTGTACGACAGTACTTCATGAACACTGAAGCTTTCTTT. Residues: CAWSVRQYFMNTEAFF. Looking up the rest from reference TRBV30 and TRBJ1-1 gives the full variable domain: SQTIHQWPATLVQPVGSPLSLECTVEGTSNPNLYWYRQAAGRGLQLLFYSVGIGQISSEVPQNLSASRPQDRQFILSSKKLLLSDSGFYLCAWSVRQYFMNTEAFFGQGTRLTVV.

The V gene is TRBV18, the J gene TRBJ2-7; 7 bases line up with TRBD1. Trimming took 3 bases from V and 0 from J; bases not matched to a gene: 5. The CDR3 has 15 amino acids. Germline V gene lookup returns CDR1 KGHSH and CDR2 LQKENI. The CDR3 DNA is TGTGCCAGCTCACCGTCGACAGGGAGCTCCTACGAGCAGTACTTC. The encoded protein is CASSPSTGSSYEQYF.

This chain joins TRBV28 and TRBJ2-1, with TRBD1 matching 8 bases. The CDR3 has 18 residues. V lost 7 bases to trimming and J lost 4 bases; unmatched junction nucleotides: 18. CDR1 is MDHEN, CDR2 SYDVKM, per germline. This chain's CDR3 is CASIIGRRQGNGYNEQFF. CDR3 bases: TGTGCCAGCATCATAGGTCGTAGACAGGGGAATGGATACAATGAGCAGTTCTTC.

The chain carries TRBV9 and TRBJ2-2; D not certain. V lost 3 bases and J 3 bases, leaving 12 bases between the germline ends. The germline V gene has CDR1 SGDLS and CDR2 YYNGEE. The CDR3 loop spans 15 amino acids. This CDR3 is CASSASSIDTGELFF. For the CDR3, the DNA is TGTGCCAGCAGCGCATCCTCAATCGACACCGGGGAGCTGTTTTTT.

The rearrangement links TRBV9 to TRBJ1-6; maybe TRBD1 (5 bases). Germline V gene sequence: CDR1 SGDLS, CDR2 YYNGEE. V was clipped by 0 bases and J by 1 base, with 5 bases between them. This CDR3 region has 15 residues. DNA for the CDR3: TGTGCCAGCAGCGTAGGGGGGTCCTATAATTCACCCCTCCACTTT. Encoded protein: CASSVGGSYNSPLHF.

The rearrangement joins TRBV28 to TRBJ2-1, with TRBD1 identical over 10 bases. With V trimmed by 1 base and J by 8 bases, 5 bases remained unmatched. The CDR3 is 15 residues long. CDR1 is MDHEN, CDR2 SYDVKM, per germline. CDR3 nucleotide sequence: TGTGCCAGCAGTTTATCGGGGACAGGGGCAGATGAGCAGTTCTTC. Translated: CASSLSGTGADEQFF.